Listed below are T cell receptor beta chains from one sample, sequenced in a study of blood T cells in healthy people across ages. TCRdb independently ran MiXCR on the 5' RACE reads; one entry per CDR3 protein. Of hundreds of thousands of distinct CDR3 sequences in the sample, roughly three fifths are singletons; the top ten hold roughly 24%. The specimen sequenced was blood. These receptors were obtained from a man in his forties in good health. Both conserved end residues are part of each CDR3. D genes are given only for firm matches. The size of a clone is reported for some rows only, either as once, few or many, or as a class for expanded clones.

V: TRBV11-2
D: TRBD1
size: -
J: TRBJ2-5
length: 15
DNA: TGTGCCAGCAGCTTAGCGGGACAGATGAAAGAGACCCAGTACTTC
CDR3: CASSLAGQMKETQYF

V: TRBV7-9
D: -
size: -
J: TRBJ2-5
length: 14
DNA: TGTGCCAGCAGACCCAGACAGCTAGGGGAGACCCAGTACTTC
CDR3: CASRPRQLGETQYF

V: TRBV6-2/TRBV6-3
D: -
size: -
J: TRBJ2-1
length: 12
DNA: TGTGCCAGCAGCCAGAGATTGAGGGAGCAGTTCTTC
CDR3: CASSQRLREQFF

V: TRBV4-2
D: TRBD2
size: few
J: TRBJ2-1
length: 16
DNA: TGTGCCAGCAGCCAAGGTTCGGCGGGAGGTTTAAATGAGCAGTTCTTC
CDR3: CASSQGSAGGLNEQFF

V: TRBV20-1
D: -
size: few
J: TRBJ2-1
length: 16
DNA: TGCAGTGCTAGAGATATTAGCGGTCTCGCCTACAATGAGCAGTTCTTC
CDR3: CSARDISGLAYNEQFF

V: TRBV11-3
D: TRBD2
size: -
J: TRBJ2-3
length: 18
DNA: TGTGCCAGCAGCCTGTCTTTTTCCCACGGCGGGAGAACGCATACGCAGTATTTT
CDR3: CASSLSFSHGGRTHTQYF

V: TRBV6-2/TRBV6-3
D: TRBD1
size: -
J: TRBJ1-2
length: 15
DNA: TGTGCCAGCAGTATGACAGGGGGCGAAGTCAATGGCTACACCTTC
CDR3: CASSMTGGEVNGYTF

V: TRBV20-1
D: -
size: -
J: TRBJ2-5
length: 12
DNA: TGCAGTGCGGCACGGGATGGAGAGACCCAGTACTTC
CDR3: CSAARDGETQYF

V: TRBV5-5
D: -
size: few
J: TRBJ2-7
length: 13
DNA: TGTGCCAGCAGAACCGGGACCTCCGGCGAGCAGTACTTC
CDR3: CASRTGTSGEQYF

V: TRBV10-3
D: TRBD1
size: -
J: TRBJ1-6
length: 17
DNA: TGTGCCATCAGTGGAACCGGGACAGGGCCTGTAGGTTCACCCCTCCACTTT
CDR3: CAISGTGTGPVGSPLHF

V: TRBV20-1
D: -
size: -
J: TRBJ2-5
length: 15
DNA: TGCAGTGCTAGAGATCCCAGGGCGCGTTTGGAGACCCAGTACTTC
CDR3: CSARDPRARLETQYF

V: TRBV29-1
D: TRBD1
size: -
J: TRBJ1-2
length: 13
DNA: TGCAGCGTTGACGGGACAGGGGGCTTCGGCTACACCTTC
CDR3: CSVDGTGGFGYTF

V: TRBV29-1
D: TRBD1
size: few
J: TRBJ2-6
length: 14
DNA: TGCAGCGTTCCACAGGGGTCTGGGGCCAACGTCCTGACTTTC
CDR3: CSVPQGSGANVLTF

V: TRBV7-2
D: TRBD2
size: -
J: TRBJ2-1
length: 17
DNA: TGTGCCAGCAGCATTCAGAGACTGAGCGGGATAGGGAATGAGCAGTTCTTC
CDR3: CASSIQRLSGIGNEQFF

V: TRBV21-1
D: -
size: -
J: TRBJ2-3
length: 20
DNA: TGTGCCAGCAGCAAGGGTCTGAAGGCCGGGGGGGAGTACAGCACAGATACGCAGTATTTT
CDR3: CASSKGLKAGGEYSTDTQYF

V: TRBV14
D: -
size: -
J: TRBJ2-7
length: 13
DNA: TGTGCCAGCAGCCAAGCAACCCCTAACGAGCAGTACTTC
CDR3: CASSQATPNEQYF

V: TRBV6-2/TRBV6-3
D: TRBD2
size: -
J: TRBJ2-1
length: 14
DNA: TGTGCCAGCAGCCGAGGGACTAGGAACAATGAGCAGTTCTTC
CDR3: CASSRGTRNNEQFF

V: TRBV9
D: TRBD2
size: -
J: TRBJ2-7
length: 15
DNA: TGTGCCAGCAGCGTAGGAGGGGCGGGAGGCTACGAGCAGTACTTC
CDR3: CASSVGGAGGYEQYF

V: TRBV20-1
D: TRBD2
size: few
J: TRBJ2-5
length: 14
DNA: TGCAGTGCTAGTAGCTCGGGACTAGCGGGAACCCAGTACTTC
CDR3: CSASSSGLAGTQYF

V: TRBV11-3
D: -
size: -
J: TRBJ1-1
length: 12
DNA: TGTGCCAGCTTGTCCCCGAACACTGAAGCTTTCTTT
CDR3: CASLSPNTEAFF

V: TRBV6-5
D: -
size: -
J: TRBJ1-2
length: 11
DNA: TGTGCCACCGAAGGGGTTAACGGCTACACCTTC
CDR3: CATEGVNGYTF

V: TRBV20-1
D: TRBD1
size: -
J: TRBJ1-2
length: 14
DNA: TGCAGTGCTCCTGCGGACAGGGGTGGCTATGGCTACACCTTC
CDR3: CSAPADRGGYGYTF

V: TRBV4-1
D: TRBD1
size: -
J: TRBJ1-4
length: 14
DNA: TGCGCCAGCAGCGGGGACAGGGTGGGTGAAAAACTGTTTTTT
CDR3: CASSGDRVGEKLFF

V: TRBV7-9
D: -
size: few
J: TRBJ2-5
length: 14
DNA: TGTGCCAGCAGCTTAGCGAGGGCGCGAGAGACCCAGTACTTC
CDR3: CASSLARARETQYF

V: TRBV28
D: -
size: -
J: TRBJ2-3
length: 16
DNA: TGTGCCAGCAGTCCCCCGGGACACCCTTTAAGAGATACGCAGTATTTT
CDR3: CASSPPGHPLRDTQYF

V: TRBV12-3/TRBV12-4
D: TRBD1
size: -
J: TRBJ2-2
length: 16
DNA: TGTGCCAGCAACTCCCCGGGACAGGGGAACACCGGGGAGCTGTTTTTT
CDR3: CASNSPGQGNTGELFF

V: TRBV7-3
D: -
size: -
J: TRBJ2-1
length: 14
DNA: TGTGCCAGCAGCTTCCAGGCAGGTGACAATGAGCAGTTCTTC
CDR3: CASSFQAGDNEQFF

V: TRBV6-1
D: -
size: -
J: TRBJ1-2
length: 13
DNA: TGTGCCAGCAGTGAATGGGAGGCCTATGGCTACACCTTC
CDR3: CASSEWEAYGYTF

V: TRBV20-1
D: -
size: -
J: TRBJ2-4
length: 11
DNA: TGCATTGCCCAGCTCCAAAACATTCAGTACTTC
CDR3: CIAQLQNIQYF

V: TRBV7-8
D: -
size: -
J: TRBJ1-1
length: 14
DNA: TGTGCCAGCAGCTTACGCGAAGGGAACACTGAAGCTTTCTTT
CDR3: CASSLREGNTEAFF

V: TRBV28
D: TRBD1
size: -
J: TRBJ1-5
length: 13
DNA: TGTGCCAGCAGTGTAGAGGGGGCTCAGCCCCAGCATTTT
CDR3: CASSVEGAQPQHF

V: TRBV5-1
D: -
size: many
J: TRBJ2-3
length: 14
DNA: TGCGCCAGCAGCTTGGTGGGGTACACAGATACGCAGTATTTT
CDR3: CASSLVGYTDTQYF

V: TRBV12-3/TRBV12-4
D: -
size: -
J: TRBJ2-4
length: 14
DNA: TGTGCCAGCAGTCAAGCAGAGTCAAGGAACATTCAGTACTTC
CDR3: CASSQAESRNIQYF

V: TRBV29-1
D: -
size: few
J: TRBJ1-1
length: 14
DNA: TGCAGCGTTGAAACTACAGCGATAGGCACTGAAGCTTTCTTT
CDR3: CSVETTAIGTEAFF

V: TRBV18
D: -
size: -
J: TRBJ2-6
length: 18
DNA: TGTGCCAGCTCACCACCTTCTCGTAAGGGTTCCGGCGCCAACGTCCTGACTTTC
CDR3: CASSPPSRKGSGANVLTF

V: TRBV6-2/TRBV6-3
D: -
size: -
J: TRBJ2-7
length: 15
DNA: TGTGCCAGCAGTCACCCCAGTTCCCAGGGCTACGAGCAGTACTTC
CDR3: CASSHPSSQGYEQYF

V: TRBV3-1
D: TRBD1
size: -
J: TRBJ2-7
length: 18
DNA: TGTGCCAGCAGCCAAGACCGGGACAGAAACACCATTTACTACGAGCAGTACTTC
CDR3: CASSQDRDRNTIYYEQYF

V: TRBV27
D: -
size: -
J: TRBJ2-7
length: 16
DNA: TGTGCCAGCAGATCCCGCGCGGGACCCTTTTACTACGAGCGGTACTTC
CDR3: CASRSRAGPFYYERYF

V: TRBV28
D: -
size: many
J: TRBJ1-2
length: 13
DNA: TGTGCCAGCAGTCCGTCGACAGGTGGGGGCTACACCTTC
CDR3: CASSPSTGGGYTF

V: TRBV10-3
D: TRBD2
size: -
J: TRBJ2-5
length: 15
DNA: TGTGCCATCAGGAGCGGGGCTAGCGGGCAAGAGACCCAGTACTTC
CDR3: CAIRSGASGQETQYF

V: TRBV6-6
D: TRBD1
size: -
J: TRBJ1-2
length: 14
DNA: TGTGCCAGCAGCCCCCGGGGGACAGCCTATGGCTACACCTTC
CDR3: CASSPRGTAYGYTF

V: TRBV3-1
D: -
size: -
J: TRBJ2-1
length: 15
DNA: TGTGCCAGCAGCCGACTTACCGGGACTCCCAATGAGCAGTTCTTC
CDR3: CASSRLTGTPNEQFF

V: TRBV12-3/TRBV12-4
D: -
size: -
J: TRBJ1-1
length: 11
DNA: TGTGCCAGCAGAACGGGAACTGAAGCTTTCTTT
CDR3: CASRTGTEAFF

V: TRBV5-4
D: TRBD2
size: -
J: TRBJ2-7
length: 14
DNA: TGTGCCAGCAGCCCGCGACGGGGGGGTTACGAGCAGTACTTC
CDR3: CASSPRRGGYEQYF

V: TRBV6-5
D: -
size: -
J: TRBJ2-3
length: 16
DNA: TGTGCCAGCAGCCTGAGATGGGCTAGCGGCACAGATACGCAGTATTTT
CDR3: CASSLRWASGTDTQYF

V: TRBV20-1
D: -
size: few
J: TRBJ2-4
length: 14
DNA: TGCAGTGCTAGAGCAGGGCACTCCGGACACATTCAGTACTTC
CDR3: CSARAGHSGHIQYF

V: TRBV28
D: -
size: -
J: TRBJ2-7
length: 13
DNA: TGTGCCAGCACGACAGGATACTCCTACGAGCAGTACTTC
CDR3: CASTTGYSYEQYF

V: TRBV27
D: -
size: medium-sized
J: TRBJ1-2
length: 13
DNA: TGTGCCAGCAGTTTTGGGGAGACCTATGGCTACACCTTC
CDR3: CASSFGETYGYTF

V: TRBV3-1
D: TRBD2
size: -
J: TRBJ2-7
length: 19
DNA: TGTGCCAGCAGCCCAAGGCCCCTAGGACTAGCGGTAGCCTCTTGGGAGCAGTACTTC
CDR3: CASSPRPLGLAVASWEQYF

V: TRBV20-1
D: -
size: -
J: TRBJ2-7
length: 14
DNA: TGCAGTGCTAGAGCTTTTACGGAGAGCTACGAGCAGTACTTC
CDR3: CSARAFTESYEQYF

V: TRBV9
D: TRBD2
size: -
J: TRBJ2-7
length: 15
DNA: TGTGCCAGCAGCGTAGCGGGGGGGCCGTCCTACGAGCAGTACTTC
CDR3: CASSVAGGPSYEQYF

V: TRBV13
D: -
size: -
J: TRBJ2-4
length: 16
DNA: TGTGCCAGCAGCTCTAGAGTGGCGTCCGGAGGGGCCATTCAGTACTTC
CDR3: CASSSRVASGGAIQYF

V: TRBV5-1
D: -
size: -
J: TRBJ2-5
length: 14
DNA: TGCGCCAGCAGCTTGACGGGATCACAAGAGACCCAGTACTTC
CDR3: CASSLTGSQETQYF